Shown below are 4 T cell receptor beta chains from a single sample sequenced in a study of T cell responses to AZD1222 COVID-19 vaccine. Data came from immunoSEQ multiplex PCR; TCRdb stores just in-frame clones and leaves some out. The sample consists of under 200,000 clones, approximately 94% of them appearing once. The sequenced sample was peripheral blood, obtained 28 days after the second dose of the MenACWY control vaccine. The receptors originated from an adult who received the MenACWY meningococcal vaccine as a control.

This chain links TRBV7-9 with TRBJ2-3, with unresolved D. Deletions cut 2 bases from V and 4 bases from J, with 13 bases between. Germline CDR1 is SEHNR and CDR2 is FQNEAQ (reference sequence). CDR3 length equals 15 residues. The CDR3 reads CASSLRTPAADTQYF. CDR3 coding DNA: TGTGCCAGCAGCTTACGGACCCCCGCGGCAGATACGCAGTATTTT.

The CDR3 loop reads CASSFNYLAAGDEQFF. Here the CDR3 DNA reads TGTGCCAGCAGTTTTAATTATTTGGCGGCGGGGGATGAGCAGTTCTTC. This chain links TRBV28 with TRBJ2-1; 7 nucleotides align to TRBD2. The CDR3 consists of 16 residues. Germline CDR1 is MDHEN and CDR2 is SYDVKM. V dropped 3 bases and J dropped 8; count of bases not matched to a gene: 13.

The V gene is TRBV19, the J gene TRBJ1-3, with 10 nucleotides matching TRBD1. The V gene's germline CDR1 is LNHDA and CDR2 SQIVND (reference sequence). The junction had 2 bases not matched to a gene; V was cut back by 5 bases and J by 7 bases. CDR3 size: 13 residues. The CDR3, as DNA: TGTGCCAGTAGTGTGGGACAGGGGAACACCATATATTTT. It encodes CASSVGQGNTIYF.

The chain combines TRBV11-3 with TRBJ1-1; D may be TRBD1 (6 bases). Per germline, CDR1 SGHNT and CDR2 YENEEA. Trimming took 4 bases from V and 4 from J, leaving 19 bases between them. The length of the CDR3 is 16 residues. CDR3 sequence (DNA): TGTGCCAGCAGCTCATCGGGGTGGGGGCTGGTCACTGAAGCTTTCTTT. Amino acid sequence: CASSSSGWGLVTEAFF.